This T cell receptor (beta chain) was identified during a study of regulatory T cells in long-lasting Graves disease. CDR3 regions were amplified by Arm-PCR using iRepertoire HTBI primers to build TCR beta libraries. MiXCR, applied by TCRdb to the multiplex PCR reads, yields one record per CDR3 protein. The data hold under 300,000 distinct CDR3 sequences, with approximately 20% observed a single time. This clonotype was seen ten or more times. This CDR3 is 18 amino acids long. V was pared by 1 base and J by 10 bases, with 17 bases of the junction left unmatched. In germline, CDR1 is MNHEY, CDR2 SVGEGT. The time point is: newly diagnosed GD, antithyroid drugs for less than 3 months. After RNA was extracted from PBMCs, the TCR library was made from it.

The source of this sequence is a female donor with Graves disease. The chain couples TRBV6-2 or TRBV6-3 to TRBJ2-1; 9 bases agree with TRBD2. Sequencing used peripheral blood mononuclear cells (PBMCs), obtained at new diagnosis, from a patient treated with antithyroid drugs. Here the CDR3 reads CASSYLSLGGRASWEQFF. The CDR3 region has the DNA TGTGCCAGCAGTTACTTATCCCTAGGCGGGAGGGCCTCTTGGGAGCAGTTCTTC.